The following is a TCR beta chain sequence with its context. These data are taken from a study of blood T cells in healthy people across ages. About the research overall: There was about one barcoded beta molecule captured by template switching per two T cells.

Trimming left V 1 base short and J 2 bases short, with 12 bases between. This CDR3 spans 16 amino acids. Per the germline V gene, CDR1 is LGHNA and CDR2 is YSLEER. Each donor's blood draw was roughly 10 milliliters of peripheral blood. Each sample yielded at least 6 million isolated PBMCs. Through a sample-barcoded 5' primer and a J-beta primer mix, a second PCR was run for about 7 to 12 cycles. Each cDNA molecule was tagged by a template-switch adaptor with 12 random nucleotides. One entry per CDR3 protein, called by TCRdb with MiXCR from the 5' RACE reads. The sample lists 800,000 or so distinct CDR3 sequences, around 50% occurring once.

V and J are TRBV4-3 and TRBJ2-1; no definite D call. The source material was blood. The TCR comes from a man at least 80 years old in good health. The CDR3 nucleotides read TGCGCCAGCAGCCAAGGCTCTCCAGGAGCCTACAATGAGCAGTTCTTC. The encoded protein is CASSQGSPGAYNEQFF.